These 30 T cell receptor beta chains were sequenced from one sample in a study of blood T cells in healthy people across ages. PCR was performed a second time for roughly 6 to 12 cycles using a sample-barcoded 5' primer and a J-beta primer mix. Via MiXCR, TCRdb re-called the 5' RACE reads, giving one row per CDR3 protein. This sample has some 800,000 distinct CDR3 sequences, with approximately 44% found just once. The sequencing input was blood. These TCRs come from a man between 60 and 70 years old in good health.

This clonotype was seen only once. V and J are TRBV7-2 and TRBJ2-5; TRBD2 matches 9 bases. The J call may be wrong; the DNA end is better matched by TRBJ2-7. This CDR3 has 15 residues. The germline gives CDR1 SGHTA, CDR2 FQGNSA. As DNA, the CDR3 is TGTGCCAGCAGCTTAGCGGCTAGCGGGGCATACGAGCAGTACTTC. Its protein is CASSLAASGAYEQYF.

The J gene is TRBJ2-7, the V gene TRBV30, with 7 bases identical to TRBD1. CDR1 and CDR2 from the germline V gene are GTSNPN and SVGIG (reference sequence). The length of the CDR3 is 13 residues. Germline trimming cut 5 bases from V and 1 base from J; bases unmatched to any gene: 5. The CDR3 reads CAWEAGGSYEQYF. The CDR3 DNA reads TGTGCCTGGGAGGCAGGGGGTTCCTACGAGCAGTACTTC.

This sequence joins TRBV20-1 and TRBJ1-2, with D maybe TRBD1 (5 bases). The V gene's germline CDR1 is DFQATT and CDR2 SNEGSKA (reference sequence). This CDR3 spans 14 amino acids. V was shortened by 3 bases and J by 2 bases, with 13 bases between the two germline ends. The CDR3 DNA reads TGCAGTGCTAGCCCAGGGTCCGCAAACTATGGCTACACCTTC. The encoded protein is CSASPGSANYGYTF.

The chain links TRBV10-3 to TRBJ2-7; tentative D call: TRBD2 (5 bases). In germline, CDR1 is ENHRY, CDR2 SYGVKD. V was shortened by 6 bases and J by 4 bases, with 10 bases between the two germline ends. This CDR3 has 12 residues. In DNA form, the CDR3 reads TGTGCCATCAGCCAAACGGGGTACGAGCAGTACTTC. Its protein is CAISQTGYEQYF.

The chain recombines TRBV12-3 or TRBV12-4 with TRBJ2-7, with 11 nucleotides matching TRBD2. V was pared by 6 bases and J by 6 bases, with 4 bases of the junction left unmatched. The CDR3 runs to 13 residues. For the CDR3, the DNA is TGTGCCAGCAGGACTAGCGGGGTGGGCGAGCAGTACTTC. Translating gives CASRTSGVGEQYF.

The genes are TRBV20-1 and TRBJ1-2, with D perhaps matching TRBD1 (5 bases). Deletions cut 0 bases from V and 2 bases from J, with 19 bases between. Per the germline V gene, CDR1 is DFQATT and CDR2 is SNEGSKA (reference sequence). The CDR3 has 17 residues. Here the CDR3 reads CSARDDVGARSNYGYTF. In nucleotides, the CDR3 is TGCAGTGCTAGAGATGACGTCGGGGCCCGGAGCAACTATGGCTACACCTTC.

Worth noting for this clonotype: The junction shows a germline mismatch at one end, possibly a read error. The chain recombines TRBV29-1 with TRBJ2-7; D may correspond to TRBD1 or TRBD2 (5 bases each). Looked up from germline, CDR1 is SQVTM and CDR2 is ANQGSEA. This CDR3 is 12 amino acids long. CDR3 protein: CGVGDRSYEQYF. The CDR3 DNA sequence: TGCGGCGTTGGGGACCGCTCCTACGAGCAGTACTTC.

This clonotype turned up a few times. The V and J genes are TRBV9 and TRBJ1-2; D is uncertain. Germline V lookup: CDR1 SGDLS, CDR2 YYNGEE. The CDR3 is 16 amino acids. V was shortened by 3 bases and J by 1 base, with 16 bases between the two germline ends. The chain's CDR3 is CASSANADHDNYGYTF. As DNA, the CDR3 is TGTGCCAGCAGCGCCAACGCTGACCACGATAACTATGGCTACACCTTC.

This clonotype was observed a handful of times. The V gene is TRBV7-2, the J gene TRBJ1-1; D gene uncertain. V lost 7 bases, J lost 2 bases, and 11 bases lay in between. Per germline, CDR1 SGHTA and CDR2 FQGNSA. The CDR3 is 13 residues long. CDR3 nucleotides: TGTGCCAGCAACCCACAACCTAACACTGAAGCTTTCTTT. Its protein is CASNPQPNTEAFF.

The genes are TRBV12-3 or TRBV12-4 and TRBJ2-1; tentative D call: TRBD2 (6 bases). V was cut by 4 bases and J by 6 bases, with 10 bases left in between. This CDR3 region has 13 residues. The CDR3 DNA is TGTGCCAGCAGTTCAACTAGCTGCAATGAGCAGTTCTTC. This gives the protein CASSSTSCNEQFF.

The chain couples TRBV3-1 to TRBJ2-5, with a weak D call TRBD1 (5 bases). The CDR3 covers 17 residues. Germline lookup yields CDR1 LGHDT and CDR2 YNNKEL (reference sequence). Trimming removed 0 bases from V and 0 bases from J, with 14 bases in between. The CDR3 nucleotides read TGTGCCAGCAGCCAAGATTTCGGACACCGGTACCAAGAGACCCAGTACTTC. Protein: CASSQDFGHRYQETQYF.

The rearrangement uses TRBV4-3 and TRBJ2-1; no firm D call. There are 13 residues in the CDR3. Germline lookup yields CDR1 LGHNA and CDR2 YSLEER. V lost 0 bases, J lost 9 bases, and 9 bases lay in between. CDR3 region: CASSQEGWAEQFF. CDR3 DNA: TGCGCCAGCAGCCAAGAGGGGTGGGCTGAGCAGTTCTTC.

This clonotype came up many times. Just one base apart from a much larger clone, this may be a read error. V and J are TRBV20-1 and TRBJ2-5; D might be TRBD1 (5 bases). V was clipped by 7 bases and J by 11 bases, with 23 bases between them. The CDR3 is 13 amino acids. From germline, CDR1 is DFQATT and CDR2 SNEGSKA (reference sequence). Here the CDR3 DNA reads TGCAGTGTTCCGGTACAGGAATACAATGAGCAGTACTTC. It is translated as CSVPVQEYNEQYF.

This clonotype showed up many times. The genes are TRBV20-1 and TRBJ2-4; possible D gene TRBD1, 6 bases. The CDR3 extends over 11 amino acids. V was trimmed by 5 bases and J by 10 bases, leaving 12 bases between them. Germline V gives CDR1 DFQATT, CDR2 SNEGSKA (reference sequence). The CDR3 region is CSAEDRGIQYF. Here the CDR3 DNA reads TGCAGTGCTGAGGACAGAGGGATTCAGTACTTC.

The chain combines TRBV4-3 with TRBJ1-6; maybe TRBD1 (6 bases). CDR3 size: 15 residues. Germline V CDR1 and CDR2: LGHNA, YSLEER. Trimming took off 0 bases at V and 8 bases at J, with 11 bases between the two ends. The CDR3 nucleotides are TGCGCCAGCAGCCAAGATGGAGGGGGGGATTCACCCCTCCACTTT. This gives the protein CASSQDGGGDSPLHF.

This clonotype occurred a few times. The chain has TRBV4-3 and TRBJ2-2; 10 bases agree with TRBD2. CDR3 length: 18 residues. Per the germline V gene, CDR1 is LGHNA and CDR2 is YSLEER. J lost 0 bases, V lost 0 bases, and 4 bases had no gene match. The CDR3 loop is CASSQERSGGANTGELFF. The CDR3 nucleotides read TGCGCCAGCAGCCAAGAAAGGAGCGGGGGGGCGAACACCGGGGAGCTGTTTTTT.

This clonotype showed up just a few times. In DNA form, the CDR3 reads TGTGCCAGCTCACCATCTGGCAGTATGAACACTGAAGCTTTCTTT. Its protein is CASSPSGSMNTEAFF. The V call is TRBV18, the J call TRBJ1-1, with D unresolved. Looked up from germline, CDR1 is KGHSH and CDR2 is LQKENI. Trimming took 2 bases from V and 0 from J, leaving 10 bases between them. CDR3 length equals 15 residues.

The chain is built from TRBV4-1 and TRBJ2-1; no clear D gene. V was clipped by 3 bases and J by 7 bases, with 19 bases between them. Looked up from germline, CDR1 is MGHRA and CDR2 is YSYEKL. The CDR3 loop spans 16 amino acids. Here the CDR3 DNA reads TGCGCCAGCAGCCAGGACGTGGGAACCGCCTTGAATGAGCAGTTCTTC. This gives the protein CASSQDVGTALNEQFF.

Written as DNA, the CDR3 is TGTGCCAGCAGTGGGGGAAGGGGCCATGAAGCTTTCTTT. This translates into CASSGGRGHEAFF. The V and J genes are TRBV12-3 or TRBV12-4 and TRBJ1-1, with D maybe TRBD1 (5 bases). V lost 5 bases and J 7 bases, leaving 14 bases between the germline ends. The CDR3 contains 13 residues.

This clonotype was observed at least ten times. The rearrangement joins TRBV29-1 to TRBJ2-1; 12 bases are shared with TRBD2. With V trimmed by 7 bases and J by 9 bases, 7 bases remained unmatched. The length of the CDR3 is 13 residues. From germline, CDR1 is SQVTM and CDR2 ANQGSEA. DNA of the CDR3: TGCAGCGAATCTAGCGGGGGGGCCTCTGAGCAGTTCTTC. Protein product: CSESSGGASEQFF.

The chain is built from TRBV20-1 and TRBJ1-6; D is undetermined. The CDR3 spans 13 residues. Trimming removed 3 bases from V and 6 bases from J, with 9 bases in between. Per germline, CDR1 DFQATT and CDR2 SNEGSKA (reference sequence). The CDR3 sequence is CSASPGFNSPLHF. DNA for the CDR3: TGCAGTGCTAGCCCGGGTTTTAATTCACCCCTCCACTTT.

The V call is TRBV5-4, the J call TRBJ1-1; 9 nucleotides align to TRBD1. The CDR3 runs 16 residues. Looked up from germline, CDR1 is SGHNT and CDR2 is YYREEE (reference sequence). Germline trimming cut 4 bases from V and 0 bases from J; bases unmatched to any gene: 7. The CDR3 sequence: CASSRTGEGVNTEAFF. The CDR3 nucleotides read TGTGCCAGCAGCCGGACAGGGGAGGGGGTGAACACTGAAGCTTTCTTT. Together with reference TRBV5-4 and TRBJ1-1, the CDR3 gives the full variable domain: ETGVTQSPTHLIKTRGQQVTLRCSSQSGHNTVSWYQQALGQGPQFIFQYYREEENGRGNFPPRFSGLQFPNYSSELNVNALELDDSALYLCASSRTGEGVNTEAFFGQGTRLTVV.

The J gene is TRBJ1-5, the V gene TRBV6-1; 7 bases are shared with TRBD1. Germline loops: CDR1 MNHNS, CDR2 SASEGT. The CDR3 extends over 15 amino acids. V gave up 0 bases and J gave up 6 bases; unmatched junction bases: 5. The DNA for the CDR3 is TGTGCCAGCAGTGAAGCGTCAGGGGGACGTCAGCCCCAGCATTTT. It codes for CASSEASGGRQPQHF.

This clonotype was observed many times. The CDR3: CSVEGTAGPYEQYF. The CDR3 coding sequence is TGCAGCGTTGAAGGAACGGCAGGTCCCTACGAGCAGTACTTC. This chain joins TRBV29-1 and TRBJ2-7; D is undetermined. The CDR3 is made up of 14 amino acids. V was trimmed by 1 base and J by 2 bases, leaving 12 bases between them. CDR1 and CDR2 from the germline V gene are SQVTM and ANQGSEA.

The gene calls are TRBV7-9 and TRBJ1-1, with 9 bases aligning to TRBD1. The CDR3 is made up of 17 amino acids. Germline values: CDR1 SEHNR, CDR2 FQNEAQ (reference sequence). The junction had 13 bases not matched to a gene; V was cut back by 5 bases and J by 3 bases. CDR3 protein: CASSPRTGEGVYTEAFF. CDR3 DNA: TGTGCCAGCAGCCCTAGGACAGGGGAAGGGGTTTACACTGAAGCTTTCTTT.

The chain employs TRBV7-2 and TRBJ2-4; 7 bases match TRBD1. The CDR3 length is 16 residues. CDR1 SGHTA and CDR2 FQGNSA come from the germline V gene. J was trimmed by 3 bases and V by 5 bases; bases with no gene match: 10. The CDR3 loop is CASSRLIGGGKNIQYF. CDR3 bases: TGTGCCAGCAGCCGACTTATAGGGGGCGGCAAAAACATTCAGTACTTC.

V gene TRBV20-1 combines with J gene TRBJ2-1; tentative D call: TRBD2 (7 bases). V shed 6 bases and J shed 5 bases, with 17 bases lying between them. Germline CDR1 DFQATT, CDR2 SNEGSKA (reference sequence). This CDR3 is 14 amino acids long. The CDR3 DNA reads TGCAGTGCCGACGGGGAGGGGACAAACAATGAGCAGTTCTTC. Translation: CSADGEGTNNEQFF.

This clonotype was seen a few times. The chain joins TRBV5-6 to TRBJ2-7, with a possible D match to TRBD2 (6 bases). V was shortened by 2 bases and J by 0 bases, with 12 bases between the two germline ends. The length of the CDR3 is 15 residues. In germline, CDR1 is SGHDT, CDR2 YYEEEE. This CDR3 is CASSFIYGSSYEQYF. CDR3 in DNA: TGTGCCAGCAGCTTCATATACGGGAGCTCCTACGAGCAGTACTTC.

This clonotype has at least ten counts. The chain couples TRBV4-1 to TRBJ2-7, with D possibly TRBD2 on 5 matching bases. There are 15 residues in the CDR3. Per the germline V gene, CDR1 is MGHRA and CDR2 is YSYEKL. Trimming stripped 4 bases from V and 3 bases from J, with 16 bases between. The DNA for the CDR3 is TGCGCCAGCAGCCCTCGGTCTTTCCGGGACTACGAGCAGTACTTC. This codes for CASSPRSFRDYEQYF.

This clonotype appeared a few times. V and J are TRBV20-1 and TRBJ1-5; no firm D call. Per germline, CDR1 DFQATT and CDR2 SNEGSKA (reference sequence). The CDR3 has 15 amino acids. Trimming left V 0 bases short and J 3 bases short, with 12 bases between. For the CDR3, the DNA is TGCAGTGCTAGAGATCGAATCCTGTCCAATCAGCCCCAGCATTTT. This sequence encodes CSARDRILSNQPQHF.